This T cell receptor beta chain derives from a study of T cells in narcolepsy (dated by TCRdb to 2017 to 2018). Regarding the complete study: Patients with narcolepsy type 1 or type 2 (NT1, NT2) were enrolled in the study together with healthy control donors. The study sought autoreactive T cells targeting hypocretin neuron self-antigens (hypocretin, TRIB2) in narcolepsy patients, using TCR Vbeta sequencing to track clonotypes in blood and CSF. The research as a whole found: Autoreactive clonotypes were reported to be detected serially in the blood of the same patients and of different patients, but not in the blood of healthy controls. Numbers of sequenced blood memory CD4+ clonotypes were comparable, with averages of about 39,494 in patients and 30,000 to 35,000 in controls. No sequences matching autoreactive T cell clones were present in some of the blood memory CD4+ repertoires from patients and controls. Plots that compared CSF and blood CD4+ T cell clonotypes from the same patient highlighted HCRT-specific and TRIB2-specific autoreactive clonotypes.

The germline V gene specifies LGHNA as CDR1 and YSLEER as CDR2. The CDR3 runs 17 amino acids, cysteine and phenylalanine included. Left in the record is the CDR3 DNA by itself, 51 bases read in frame from the first base. Relative to germline, V is missing 2 bases and J is missing 0 bases, with 7 bases of the junction outside any gene match. To prepare the library, the immunoSEQ multiplex PCR assay was applied. This is the immuneACCESS table as TCRdb keeps it, with only in-frame sequences that have V and J called. A part of the clones is gone; compared with another copy, unresolved V genes explain less than half, and the rest is unexplained. In all, the sample holds tens of thousands of clones, and over 80% of those were seen once. The ten largest clonotypes hold more than 1.5% of the sample. For TCR Vbeta sequencing, memory CD4+ T cells were sorted ex vivo from the peripheral blood of narcolepsy patients and healthy controls.

Details on this clone: No antigen is known for it. The record has no base qualities; no much larger clone is one base away.

The sequenced material came from memory (CD45RA-) CD4+ T cells from blood. The cell subset or site label for this specimen denotes: memory T cells sorted ex vivo from peripheral blood. The sequence was collected from a human donor in good health. The chain employs TRBV4-3 and TRBJ2-5; the central 9 bases match TRBD2. The sequenced DNA is TGCGCCAGCAGCCAACTAGCGGGGACCATATACCAAGAGACCCAGTACTTC. The resulting protein is CASSQLAGTIYQETQYF.